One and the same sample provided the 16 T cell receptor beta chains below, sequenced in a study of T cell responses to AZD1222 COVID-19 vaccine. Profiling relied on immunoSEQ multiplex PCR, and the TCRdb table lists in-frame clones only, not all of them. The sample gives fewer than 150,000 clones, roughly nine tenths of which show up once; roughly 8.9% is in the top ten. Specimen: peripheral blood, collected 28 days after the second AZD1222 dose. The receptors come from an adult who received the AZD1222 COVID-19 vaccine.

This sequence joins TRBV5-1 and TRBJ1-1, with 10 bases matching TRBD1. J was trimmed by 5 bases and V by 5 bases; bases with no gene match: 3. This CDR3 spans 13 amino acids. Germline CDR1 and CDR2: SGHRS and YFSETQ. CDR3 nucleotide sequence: TGCGCCAGCAGTCGGACAGGGGGGACTGAAGCTTTCTTT. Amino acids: CASSRTGGTEAFF.

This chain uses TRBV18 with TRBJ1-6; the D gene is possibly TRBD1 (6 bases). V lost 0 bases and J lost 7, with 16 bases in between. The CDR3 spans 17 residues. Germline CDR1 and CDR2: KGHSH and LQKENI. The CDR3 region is CASSPPNGPGHNSPLHF. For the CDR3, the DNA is TGTGCCAGCTCACCACCAAACGGCCCGGGACACAATTCACCCCTCCACTTT.

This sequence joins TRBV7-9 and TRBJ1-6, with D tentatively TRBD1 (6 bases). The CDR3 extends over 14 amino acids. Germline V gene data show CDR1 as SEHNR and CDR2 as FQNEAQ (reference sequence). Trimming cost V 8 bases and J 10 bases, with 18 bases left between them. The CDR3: CASGRDTRLSPLHF. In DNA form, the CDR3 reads TGTGCCAGCGGACGGGACACCAGGCTCTCACCCCTCCACTTT.

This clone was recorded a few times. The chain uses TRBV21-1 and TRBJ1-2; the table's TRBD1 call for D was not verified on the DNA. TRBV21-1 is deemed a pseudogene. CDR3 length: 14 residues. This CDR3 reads CASSKEGHNYGYTF. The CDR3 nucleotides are TGTGCCAGCAGCAAAGAAGGACATAACTATGGCTACACCTTC.

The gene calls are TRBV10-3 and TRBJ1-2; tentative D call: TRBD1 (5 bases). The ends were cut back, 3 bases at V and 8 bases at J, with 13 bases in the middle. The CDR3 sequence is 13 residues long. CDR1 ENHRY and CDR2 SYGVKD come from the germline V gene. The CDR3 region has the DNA TGTGCCATCAGTGACATATCGCGGGGCGGCTACACCTTC. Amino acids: CAISDISRGGYTF.

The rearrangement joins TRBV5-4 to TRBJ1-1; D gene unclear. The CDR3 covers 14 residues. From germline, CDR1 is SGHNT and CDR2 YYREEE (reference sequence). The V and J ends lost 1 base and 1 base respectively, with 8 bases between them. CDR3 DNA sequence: TGTGCCAGCAGCTTGAATATACAGAACACTGAAGCTTTCTTT. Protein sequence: CASSLNIQNTEAFF. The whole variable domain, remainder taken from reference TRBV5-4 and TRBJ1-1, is ETGVTQSPTHLIKTRGQQVTLRCSSQSGHNTVSWYQQALGQGPQFIFQYYREEENGRGNFPPRFSGLQFPNYSSELNVNALELDDSALYLCASSLNIQNTEAFFGQGTRLTVV.

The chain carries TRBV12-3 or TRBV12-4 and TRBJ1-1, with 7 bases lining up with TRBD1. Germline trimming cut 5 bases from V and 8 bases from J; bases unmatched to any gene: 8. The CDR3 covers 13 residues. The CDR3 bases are TGTGCCAGCAGTGCCGAGAGGGGGCGAGAAGCTTTCTTT. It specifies CASSAERGREAFF.

In DNA form, the CDR3 reads TGCGCCAGCAGCCGCGACAGGGGGCATTCCTACGAGCAGTACTTC. Translated, it gives CASSRDRGHSYEQYF. The V and J genes are TRBV5-1 and TRBJ2-7; TRBD1 agrees at 10 bases. The J segment lost 1 base and the V segment lost 4 bases, leaving 5 bases of the junction unmatched. The CDR3 contains 15 residues. Germline-derived CDR1 and CDR2 are SGHRS and YFSETQ.

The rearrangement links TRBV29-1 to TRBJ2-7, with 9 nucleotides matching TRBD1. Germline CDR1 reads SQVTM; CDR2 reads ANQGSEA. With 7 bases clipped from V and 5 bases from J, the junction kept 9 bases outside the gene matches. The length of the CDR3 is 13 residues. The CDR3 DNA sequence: TGCAGCGGATCCGGGACAGGGTCCCACGAGCAGTACTTC. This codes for CSGSGTGSHEQYF.

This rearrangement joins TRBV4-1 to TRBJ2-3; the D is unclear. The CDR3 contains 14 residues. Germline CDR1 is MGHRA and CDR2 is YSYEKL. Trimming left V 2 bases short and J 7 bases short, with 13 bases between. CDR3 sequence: CASSQSSGEYTQYF. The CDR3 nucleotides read TGCGCCAGCAGCCAATCCTCAGGAGAGTATACGCAGTATTTT.

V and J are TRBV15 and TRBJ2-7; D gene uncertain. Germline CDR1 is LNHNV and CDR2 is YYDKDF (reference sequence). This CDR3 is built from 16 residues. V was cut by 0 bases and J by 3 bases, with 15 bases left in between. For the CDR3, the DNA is TGTGCCACCAGCAGAGATGGGCTCCAAACCAACTACGAGCAGTACTTC. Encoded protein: CATSRDGLQTNYEQYF.

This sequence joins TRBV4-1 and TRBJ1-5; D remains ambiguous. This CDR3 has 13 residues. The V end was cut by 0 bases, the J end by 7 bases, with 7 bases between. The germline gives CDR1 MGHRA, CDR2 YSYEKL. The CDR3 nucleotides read TGCGCCAGCAGCCAAGAGGTGAGGCAGCCCCAGCATTTT. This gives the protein CASSQEVRQPQHF.

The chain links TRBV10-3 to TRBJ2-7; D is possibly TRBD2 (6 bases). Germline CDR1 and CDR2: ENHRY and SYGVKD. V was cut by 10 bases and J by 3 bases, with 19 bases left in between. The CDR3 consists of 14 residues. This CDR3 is CATEVAERGYEQYF. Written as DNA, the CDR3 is TGTGCCACCGAGGTAGCGGAGAGGGGCTACGAGCAGTACTTC.

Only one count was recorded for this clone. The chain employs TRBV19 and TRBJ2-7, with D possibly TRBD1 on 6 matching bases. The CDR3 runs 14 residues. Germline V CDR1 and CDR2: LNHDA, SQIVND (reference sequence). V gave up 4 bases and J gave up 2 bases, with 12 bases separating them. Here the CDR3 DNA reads TGTGCCAGTAGTAACCTCCAGGGGACCTACGAGCAGTACTTC. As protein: CASSNLQGTYEQYF.

This chain's CDR3 is CASSLATSRGAGQPQHF. CDR3 nucleotides: TGTGCCAGCAGCTTAGCAACGTCGAGGGGGGCAGGACAGCCCCAGCATTTT. The chain has TRBV7-2 and TRBJ1-5, with a weak D call TRBD1 (6 bases). The CDR3 spans 17 residues. Trimming shortened V by 0 bases and J by 7 bases, and 19 bases separated the two germline ends. Germline CDR1 reads SGHTA; CDR2 reads FQGNSA.

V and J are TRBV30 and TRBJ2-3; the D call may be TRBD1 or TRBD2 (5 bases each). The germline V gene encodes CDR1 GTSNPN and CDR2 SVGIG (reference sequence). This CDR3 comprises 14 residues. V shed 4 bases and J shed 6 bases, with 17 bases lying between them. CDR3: CAWTTSGTRDTQYF. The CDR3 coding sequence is TGTGCCTGGACCACTTCAGGGACCCGTGATACGCAGTATTTT.